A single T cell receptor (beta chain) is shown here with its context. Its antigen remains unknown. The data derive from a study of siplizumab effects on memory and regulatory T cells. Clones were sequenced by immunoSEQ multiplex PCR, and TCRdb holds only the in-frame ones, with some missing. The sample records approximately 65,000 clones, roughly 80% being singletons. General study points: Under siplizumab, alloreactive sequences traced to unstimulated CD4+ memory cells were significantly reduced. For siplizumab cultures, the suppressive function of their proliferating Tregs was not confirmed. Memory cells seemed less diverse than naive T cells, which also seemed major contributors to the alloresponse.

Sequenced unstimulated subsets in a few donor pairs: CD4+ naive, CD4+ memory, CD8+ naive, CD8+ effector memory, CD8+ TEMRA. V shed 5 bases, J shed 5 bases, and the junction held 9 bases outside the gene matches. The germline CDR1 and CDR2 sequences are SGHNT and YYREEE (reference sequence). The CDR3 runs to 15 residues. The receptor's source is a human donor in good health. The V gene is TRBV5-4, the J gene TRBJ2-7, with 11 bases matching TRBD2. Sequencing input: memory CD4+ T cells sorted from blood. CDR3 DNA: TGTGCCAGCAGGGGGGACCTAGCGGGAGGTCACGAGCAGTACTTC. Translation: CASRGDLAGGHEQYF.